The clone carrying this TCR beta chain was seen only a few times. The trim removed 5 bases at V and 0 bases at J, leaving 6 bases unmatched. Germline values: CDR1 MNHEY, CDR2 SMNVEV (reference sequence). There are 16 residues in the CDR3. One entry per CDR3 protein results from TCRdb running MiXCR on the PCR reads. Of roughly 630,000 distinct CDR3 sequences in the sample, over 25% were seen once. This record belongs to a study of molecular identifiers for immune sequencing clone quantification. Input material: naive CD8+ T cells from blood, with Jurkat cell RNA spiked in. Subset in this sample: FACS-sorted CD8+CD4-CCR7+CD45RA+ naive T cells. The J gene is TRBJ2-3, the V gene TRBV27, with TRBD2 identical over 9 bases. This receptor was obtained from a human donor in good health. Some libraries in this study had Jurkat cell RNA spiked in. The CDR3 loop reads CASSARTSVSTDTQYF. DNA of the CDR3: TGTGCCAGCAGTGCCCGGACTAGCGTGAGCACAGATACGCAGTATTTT.